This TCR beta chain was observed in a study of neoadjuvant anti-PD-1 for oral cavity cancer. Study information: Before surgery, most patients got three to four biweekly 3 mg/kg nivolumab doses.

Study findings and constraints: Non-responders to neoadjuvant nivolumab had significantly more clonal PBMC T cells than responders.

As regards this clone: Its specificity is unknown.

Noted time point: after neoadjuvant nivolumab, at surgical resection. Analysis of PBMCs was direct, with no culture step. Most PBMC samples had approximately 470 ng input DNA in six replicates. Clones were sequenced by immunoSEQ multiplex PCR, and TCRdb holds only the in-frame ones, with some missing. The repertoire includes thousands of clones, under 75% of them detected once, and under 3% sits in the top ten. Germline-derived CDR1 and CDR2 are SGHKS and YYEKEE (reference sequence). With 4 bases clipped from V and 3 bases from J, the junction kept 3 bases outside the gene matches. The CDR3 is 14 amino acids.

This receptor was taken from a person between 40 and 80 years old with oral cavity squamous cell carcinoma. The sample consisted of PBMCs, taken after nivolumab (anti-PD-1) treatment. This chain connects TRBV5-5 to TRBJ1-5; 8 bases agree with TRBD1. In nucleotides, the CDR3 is TGTGCCAGCAGCACAGGGGGGATCAATCAGCCCCAGCATTTT. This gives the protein CASSTGGINQPQHF.